This entry lists 15 T cell receptor beta chains sequenced from one sample in a study of blood T cell repertoires in COVID-19. TCRdb's table, derived via immunoSEQ multiplex PCR, lists solely in-frame clones and lacks some. The sample has 250,000 or so clones, about nine tenths seen once. Sequencing was done on a sample of peripheral blood. These TCRs come from a man aged 40-55 years with active or convalescent COVID-19.

V gene TRBV9 combines with J gene TRBJ1-2; D gene ambiguous. Trimming shortened V by 3 bases and J by 8 bases, and 11 bases separated the two germline ends. The CDR3 length is 12 residues. Germline V CDR1 and CDR2: SGDLS, YYNGEE. CDR3 bases: TGTGCCAGCAGCGGAGAGCTAGGAGGCTACACCTTC. It is translated as CASSGELGGYTF.

The chain employs TRBV10-1 and TRBJ2-1; TRBD2 aligns across 8 bases. The CDR3 spans 15 residues. The germline V gene encodes CDR1 WNHNN and CDR2 SYGVQD (reference sequence). The V gene end was trimmed by 6 bases and the J gene end by 0 bases; junction bases not matched to a gene: 4. CDR3 sequence reads: CASSLSGSSYNEQFF. The CDR3 DNA follows: TGCGCCAGCAGCCTCAGCGGGAGCTCCTACAATGAGCAGTTCTTC.

This chain uses TRBV4-2 with TRBJ2-1, with 7 bases identical to TRBD1. CDR3 size: 15 residues. Germline CDR1 reads LGHNA; CDR2 reads YNFKEQ. The J segment lost 3 bases and the V segment lost 4 bases, leaving 6 bases of the junction unmatched. The CDR3 loop reads CASSPQGDGYNEQFF. In DNA form, the CDR3 reads TGTGCCAGCAGCCCGCAGGGGGATGGCTACAATGAGCAGTTCTTC.

The chain couples TRBV5-1 to TRBJ2-3; 9 positions agree with TRBD2. Trimming took 6 bases from V and 1 from J; bases not matched to a gene: 9. The CDR3 consists of 16 residues. CDR1 and CDR2 (germline): SGHRS, YFSETQ. CDR3 residues: CASTQGGGARTDTQYF. The CDR3 DNA follows: TGCGCCAGCACTCAGGGCGGGGGGGCGCGCACAGATACGCAGTATTTT.

The chain combines TRBV11-2 with TRBJ2-5, with 11 bases matching TRBD2. This CDR3 has 17 amino acids. Germline trimming cut 3 bases from V and 1 base from J; bases unmatched to any gene: 7. Looked up from germline, CDR1 is SGHAT and CDR2 is FQNNGV. CDR3 bases: TGTGCCAGCAGCTTCATTAGCGGGGGGGGGCCCCAAGAGACCCAGTACTTC. Protein product: CASSFISGGGPQETQYF.

This clone was seen only a few times. The V gene is TRBV6-1, the J gene TRBJ2-1, with a possible D match to TRBD1 (6 bases). The CDR3 is 16 amino acids. The V end lost 2 bases, the J end lost 0 bases, and 11 bases lay between the germline ends. Germline CDR1 MNHNS, CDR2 SASEGT. The CDR3 protein is CASSERTDSSYNEQFF. The CDR3 coding sequence is TGTGCCAGCAGTGAAAGGACGGACAGCTCCTACAATGAGCAGTTCTTC.

The CDR3 coding sequence is TGCGCCAGCAGCCTTACAGTCGGGATGGGCCAGCCCCAGCATTTT. Protein product: CASSLTVGMGQPQHF. The gene calls are TRBV4-1 and TRBJ1-5; no definite D call. The length of the CDR3 is 15 residues. The germline V gene encodes CDR1 MGHRA and CDR2 YSYEKL. The V end lost 4 bases, the J end lost 7 bases, and 17 bases lay between the germline ends.

Details on this clone: Compared with germline, one end of the junction differs, possibly owing to a read error. The chain uses TRBV28 and TRBJ1-4, with D perhaps TRBD1 (6 bases). Looked up from germline, CDR1 is MDHEN and CDR2 is SYDVKM. CDR3 length: 11 residues. CDR3: CASRIHRDNLF. CDR3 DNA: TGTGCCAGCAGGATTCACCGGGACAACCTTTTT.

The chain carries TRBV7-6 and TRBJ2-6, with 8 bases matching TRBD1. Trimming removed 4 bases from V and 0 bases from J; junction bases left unmatched: 8. CDR3 size: 18 residues. Germline V CDR1 and CDR2: SGHVS, FNYEAQ. Written as DNA, the CDR3 is TGTGCCAGCAGCTGGCCCCGGGACAGGAGCTCTGGGGCCAACGTCCTGACTTTC. It translates to CASSWPRDRSSGANVLTF. Full variable domain (rest looked up from reference TRBV7-6 and TRBJ2-6): GAGVSQSPRYKVTKRGQDVALRCDPISGHVSLYWYRQALGQGPEFLTYFNYEAQQDKSGLPNDRFSAERPEGSISTLTIQRTEQRDSAMYRCASSWPRDRSSGANVLTFGAGSRLTVL.

V gene TRBV7-9 combines with J gene TRBJ2-2, with D unresolved. The CDR3 length is 12 residues. CDR1 and CDR2 (germline): SEHNR, FQNEAQ (reference sequence). Trimming stripped 4 bases from V and 2 bases from J, with 2 bases between. CDR3 region: CASSSNTGELFF. DNA of the CDR3: TGTGCCAGCAGCTCTAACACCGGGGAGCTGTTTTTT.

V and J are TRBV10-3 and TRBJ2-7, with D possibly matching TRBD1 (6 bases). Germline V gene lookup returns CDR1 ENHRY and CDR2 SYGVKD. The length of the CDR3 is 12 residues. Trimming removed 11 bases at V and 0 bases at J, with 11 bases between. This CDR3 is CASRQASYEQYF. CDR3 sequence (DNA): TGTGCCTCGCGACAGGCCTCCTACGAGCAGTACTTC.

This clone appeared once. V gene TRBV4-2 combines with J gene TRBJ2-7; possible D gene TRBD2, 6 bases. V lost 1 base and J lost 2, with 18 bases in between. The germline V gene encodes CDR1 LGHNA and CDR2 YNFKEQ. The CDR3 sequence is 17 residues long. The CDR3 bases are TGTGCCAGCAGCCAAGTTTCGCTTCCGGGGGTCCCCTACGAGCAGTACTTC. This gives the protein CASSQVSLPGVPYEQYF.

The V call is TRBV11-3, the J call TRBJ2-7; 7 bases map to TRBD1. J was trimmed by 2 bases and V by 5 bases; bases with no gene match: 3. This CDR3 has 13 amino acids. Germline loops: CDR1 SGHNT, CDR2 YENEEA. CDR3: CASSLGQTYEQYF. The CDR3, as DNA: TGTGCCAGCAGCCTGGGACAGACCTACGAGCAGTACTTC.

The chain couples TRBV13 to TRBJ1-2, with D unresolved. CDR1 PRHDT and CDR2 FYEKMQ come from the germline V gene (reference sequence). Trimming removed 5 bases at V and 7 bases at J, with 11 bases between. The CDR3 covers 12 residues. CDR3 DNA: TGTGCCAGCAGCCTCGGGAGGTCTGGCTACACCTTC. This encodes CASSLGRSGYTF. The variable domain in full, completed from reference TRBV13 and TRBJ1-2, reads AAGVIQSPRHLIKEKRETATLKCYPIPRHDTVYWYQQGPGQDPQFLISFYEKMQSDKGSIPDRFSAQQFSDYHSELNMSSLELGDSALYFCASSLGRSGYTFGSGTRLTVV.

The CDR3 loop reads CAWAKSSNQPQHF. In DNA form, the CDR3 reads TGTGCCTGGGCAAAAAGCAGCAATCAGCCCCAGCATTTT. V and J are TRBV30 and TRBJ1-5; the D is unclear. Germline loops: CDR1 GTSNPN, CDR2 SVGIG (reference sequence). Trimming removed 5 bases at V and 1 base at J, with 9 bases between. The CDR3 runs 13 residues.